The entry that follows covers one T cell receptor beta chain sequence. The CDR3 totals 13 residues. Trimming removed 3 bases from V and 2 bases from J, with 7 bases in between. From germline, CDR1 is MNHEY and CDR2 SMNVEV (reference sequence). These data are taken from a study of blood T cell repertoires in COVID-19. Per the original data handling: Amplification of reference gene primers was used by the study to estimate nucleated cell counts. TCRdb's copy holds only in-frame clones and misses some; the assay was immunoSEQ multiplex PCR. V, J and clone size were drawn from that table, and D and trimming were deduced from the DNA. Seen here are approximately 300,000 clones, roughly 90% observed once, and the top ten hold under 8%.

The sample taken for sequencing was peripheral blood. The source is a man younger than 30 who had recovered from COVID-19. The rearrangement joins TRBV27 to TRBJ1-1; D uncertain. CDR3 in amino acids: CASSFYRNTEAFF. CDR3 in DNA: TGTGCCAGCAGTTTTTACAGAAACACTGAAGCTTTCTTT.